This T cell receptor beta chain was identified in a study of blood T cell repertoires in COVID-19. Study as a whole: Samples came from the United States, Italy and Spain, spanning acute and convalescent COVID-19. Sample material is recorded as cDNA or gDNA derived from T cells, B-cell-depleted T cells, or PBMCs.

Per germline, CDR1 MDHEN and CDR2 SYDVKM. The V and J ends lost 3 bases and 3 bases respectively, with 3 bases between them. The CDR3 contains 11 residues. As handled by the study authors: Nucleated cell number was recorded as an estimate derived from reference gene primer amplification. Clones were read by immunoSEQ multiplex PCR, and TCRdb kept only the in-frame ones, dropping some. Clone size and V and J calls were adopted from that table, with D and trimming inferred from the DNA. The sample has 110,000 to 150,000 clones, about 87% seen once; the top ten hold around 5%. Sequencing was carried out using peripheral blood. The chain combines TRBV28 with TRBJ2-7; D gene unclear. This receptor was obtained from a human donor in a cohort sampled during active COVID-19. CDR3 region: CASSFRYEQYF. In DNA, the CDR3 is TGTGCCAGCAGTTTCCGCTACGAGCAGTACTTC.